The 20 T cell receptor beta chains in this list originate from one sample, sequenced in a study of cytomegalovirus exposure and HLA in healthy donors. PCR amplification relied on 60 Vbeta primers (plus 13 Jbeta primers). This table comes from immunoSEQ multiplex PCR, and its TCRdb copy is limited to in-frame clones, with some not included. Of tens of thousands of clones listed, 60% to 85% were seen once; the top ten hold more than 2.5%. Source material: PBMCs. The origin of the receptors is a man aged 18 to 35 in good health and CMV-seronegative.

This chain connects TRBV7-2 to TRBJ2-1, with 7 bases that match TRBD1. The CDR3 loop spans 14 amino acids. Trimming cost V 1 base and J 13 bases; bases outside gene matches: 10. Germline CDR1 and CDR2: SGHTA and FQGNSA. The CDR3 DNA reads as TGTGCCAGCAGCTTAGTAGGTACCGGGACAGAACAGTTCTTC. Translated, it gives CASSLVGTGTEQFF.

The chain uses TRBV5-1 and TRBJ2-5; 9 positions match TRBD1. CDR3 length: 16 amino acids. In germline, CDR1 is SGHRS, CDR2 YFSETQ. V dropped 1 base and J dropped 4; count of bases not matched to a gene: 8. CDR3 sequence: CASSLNARTGAETQYF. CDR3 DNA sequence: TGCGCCAGCAGCTTGAACGCCCGGACAGGGGCAGAGACCCAGTACTTC. The complete variable domain, with remaining parts taken from reference TRBV5-1 and TRBJ2-5, reads KAGVTQTPRYLIKTRGQQVTLSCSPISGHRSVSWYQQTPGQGLQFLFEYFSETQRNKGNFPGRFSGRQFSNSRSEMNVSTLELGDSALYLCASSLNARTGAETQYFGPGTRLLVL.

The V call is TRBV19, the J call TRBJ1-4, with D tentatively TRBD1 (6 bases). CDR1 and CDR2 (germline): LNHDA, SQIVND (reference sequence). The CDR3 is 15 amino acids. Trimming took 5 bases from V and 4 from J, leaving 14 bases between them. The CDR3 sequence is CASSLPDRFNEKLFF. CDR3 sequence (DNA): TGTGCCAGTAGTCTTCCGGACAGATTTAATGAAAAACTGTTTTTT.

V is TRBV6-1 and J is TRBJ2-7; D may be TRBD1 (5 bases). The CDR3 is 15 amino acids. Germline V gives CDR1 MNHNS, CDR2 SASEGT. V was trimmed by 7 bases and J by 2 bases, leaving 18 bases between them. The CDR3 spells CASISPFRATYEQYF. CDR3 bases: TGTGCCAGCATTTCTCCCTTCAGGGCTACCTACGAGCAGTACTTC.

V and J are TRBV9 and TRBJ2-5; TRBD2 might be the D (7 bases). Looked up from germline, CDR1 is SGDLS and CDR2 is YYNGEE. The CDR3 runs 14 residues. Deletions cut 1 base from V and 4 bases from J, with 11 bases between. The CDR3 loop reads CASSVTGRGETQYF. DNA of the CDR3: TGTGCCAGCAGCGTAACAGGGAGGGGAGAGACCCAGTACTTC.

The chain uses TRBV28 and TRBJ1-5; D unclear. The CDR3 runs to 14 residues. V was shortened by 6 bases and J by 3 bases, with 12 bases between the two germline ends. Germline CDR1 is MDHEN and CDR2 is SYDVKM. The CDR3 nucleotides are TGTGCCAGCAGGTCTCGAGGTTACAATCAGCCCCAGCATTTT. It encodes CASRSRGYNQPQHF.

This clone was detected a few times. The chain uses TRBV7-9 and TRBJ2-5; TRBD1 matches 8 bases. The CDR3 spans 18 residues. Germline trimming cut 0 bases from V and 5 bases from J; bases unmatched to any gene: 14. Germline loops: CDR1 SEHNR, CDR2 FQNEAQ (reference sequence). The CDR3 sequence: CASSLAFSGRGRLETQYF. CDR3 nucleotide sequence: TGTGCCAGCAGCTTAGCGTTTTCGGGCAGGGGGCGTTTGGAGACCCAGTACTTC.

The J gene is TRBJ2-5, the V gene TRBV10-3, with 7 bases lining up with TRBD1. The J call is in doubt because the DNA end fits TRBJ2-7 better. The CDR3 totals 13 residues. Germline V CDR1 and CDR2: ENHRY, SYGVKD. The CDR3 sequence: CAISGDRAYEQYF. The DNA for the CDR3 is TGTGCCATCAGTGGTGACAGGGCCTACGAGCAGTACTTC.

The rearrangement joins TRBV7-6 to TRBJ2-3, with TRBD2 identical over 7 bases. With V trimmed by 4 bases and J by 9 bases, 4 bases remained unmatched. The CDR3 has 12 amino acids. The germline CDR1 and CDR2 sequences are SGHVS and FNYEAQ. The CDR3 nucleotides read TGTGCCAGCAGCTCCGGACTAGAGACGCAGTATTTT. Translation: CASSSGLETQYF.

V and J are TRBV5-1 and TRBJ1-2; 8 bases agree with TRBD1. The CDR3 is made up of 16 amino acids. CDR1 and CDR2 from the germline V gene are SGHRS and YFSETQ. V was clipped by 4 bases and J by 4 bases; unmatched bases: 12. CDR3 DNA sequence: TGCGCCAGCAGCGACGGACAGGGCGGAGTGTCCTATGGCTACACCTTC. It specifies CASSDGQGGVSYGYTF.

This clone was counted a few times. V and J are TRBV6-1 and TRBJ1-3, with D possibly TRBD1 on 6 matching bases. The CDR3 sequence is 15 residues long. Trimming took 2 bases from V and 8 from J, leaving 16 bases between them. In germline, CDR1 is MNHNS, CDR2 SASEGT. For the CDR3, the DNA is TGTGCCAGCAGTGAACCCAGGGGCCGGGGGGACACCATATATTTT. Translation gives CASSEPRGRGDTIYF.

The chain combines TRBV28 with TRBJ1-6, with TRBD1 identical over 8 bases. Germline V gene sequence: CDR1 MDHEN, CDR2 SYDVKM. Losses at the gene ends were 2 bases for V and 10 bases for J; bases not matched to a gene: 4. The CDR3 runs to 14 residues. CDR3 residues: CASSLLTGVSPLHF. CDR3 sequence (DNA): TGTGCCAGCAGTTTACTGACAGGGGTCTCACCCCTCCACTTT.

This sequence joins TRBV25-1 and TRBJ2-2; weak D call: TRBD1 (5 bases). The CDR3 runs to 15 residues. V was clipped by 4 bases and J by 0 bases, with 9 bases between them. The germline CDR1 and CDR2 sequences are MGHDK and SYGVNS. The CDR3 spells CASSGQGSNTGELFF. The CDR3, as DNA: TGTGCCAGCAGTGGGCAGGGCTCGAACACCGGGGAGCTGTTTTTT.

This sequence joins TRBV27 and TRBJ2-7; 9 bases are shared with TRBD1. The ends lost 6 bases at V and 4 bases at J; junction bases unmatched: 4. This CDR3 spans 13 amino acids. Germline V gene data show CDR1 as MNHEY and CDR2 as SMNVEV (reference sequence). The CDR3 sequence: CASRQGARYEQYF. The CDR3 DNA reads TGTGCCAGCAGACAGGGGGCGCGGTACGAGCAGTACTTC.

The chain carries TRBV27 and TRBJ2-1; TRBD2 aligns across 9 bases. Trimming took 3 bases from V and 5 from J; bases not matched to a gene: 17. Looked up from germline, CDR1 is MNHEY and CDR2 is SMNVEV (reference sequence). CDR3 length: 19 amino acids. In DNA, the CDR3 is TGTGCCAGCAGTTTTGGACCCAACGCACGCGGGGGGGCCAACAATGAGCAGTTCTTC. Translation: CASSFGPNARGGANNEQFF.

V gene TRBV29-1 combines with J gene TRBJ2-2; the match to TRBD1 covers 7 bases. Germline loops: CDR1 SQVTM, CDR2 ANQGSEA. The CDR3 sequence is 13 residues long. V lost 4 bases to trimming and J lost 3 bases; unmatched junction nucleotides: 2. Here the CDR3 DNA reads TGCAGCGTTGGAGGGGGCGACACCGGGGAGCTGTTTTTT. This translates into CSVGGGDTGELFF.

The V and J genes are TRBV5-4 and TRBJ2-3; possibly TRBD1 for D (6 bases). V dropped 4 bases and J dropped 3 bases, with 15 bases sitting between them. This CDR3 is 15 amino acids long. In germline, CDR1 is SGHNT, CDR2 YYREEE (reference sequence). The CDR3 bases are TGTGCCAGCAGCCGGCTTCGGGACACAACAGATACGCAGTATTTT. Its translation: CASSRLRDTTDTQYF. Full variable domain (rest looked up from reference TRBV5-4 and TRBJ2-3): ETGVTQSPTHLIKTRGQQVTLRCSSQSGHNTVSWYQQALGQGPQFIFQYYREEENGRGNFPPRFSGLQFPNYSSELNVNALELDDSALYLCASSRLRDTTDTQYFGPGTRLTVL.

The CDR3 loop reads CSVPGQGLFNEQFF. CDR3 bases: TGCAGCGTCCCGGGACAGGGACTTTTCAATGAGCAGTTCTTC. The chain combines TRBV29-1 with TRBJ2-1, with 9 bases that match TRBD1. Germline-derived CDR1 and CDR2 are SQVTM and ANQGSEA. CDR3 length: 14 amino acids. V shed 6 bases, J shed 6 bases, and the junction held 9 bases outside the gene matches.

The genes are TRBV6-1 and TRBJ1-2, with D perhaps matching TRBD1 (6 bases). CDR1 is MNHNS, CDR2 SASEGT, per germline. The length of the CDR3 is 15 residues. Trimming removed 0 bases at V and 8 bases at J, with 16 bases between. The CDR3 here is CASSEAIGQGWGYTF. CDR3 DNA: TGTGCCAGCAGTGAAGCGATCGGCCAGGGGTGGGGCTACACCTTC.

Only one count was recorded for this clone. The rearrangement joins TRBV19 to TRBJ1-1; D is ambiguous. The CDR3 contains 13 residues. V was clipped by 7 bases and J by 1 base, with 10 bases between them. Germline lookup yields CDR1 LNHDA and CDR2 SQIVND (reference sequence). CDR3 region: CASTRTENTEAFF. Here the CDR3 DNA reads TGTGCCAGTACCCGAACAGAGAACACTGAAGCTTTCTTT.